The 30 T cell receptor beta chains given below trace back to one sample, sequenced in a study of cytomegalovirus exposure and HLA in healthy donors (dated by TCRdb to the late 2010s). The method behind the library was the immunoSEQ multiplex PCR assay. In TCRdb, the immuneACCESS table is reduced to in-frame sequences with V and J assigned. These tables do not hold every clone; where another copy was compared, an unresolved V gene accounts for under half, and the others remain unexplained. The sample yields under 200,000 clones; 70% to 90% were counted once. The ten largest clones add up to 5% to 7% of the sample. The sample consisted of PBMCs. Every receptor here comes from a woman between 25 and 40 years old in good health and CMV-seronegative.

V and J are TRBV30 and TRBJ2-3, with a tentative D call TRBD1 (5 bases). Germline assignment: CDR1 GTSNPN and CDR2 SVGIG (reference sequence). The CDR3 totals 14 residues. V was shortened by 2 bases and J by 3 bases, with 12 bases between the two germline ends. The CDR3 DNA is TGTGCCTGGAGTTTGGGCAGGGTAACAGATACGCAGTATTTT. Its translation is CAWSLGRVTDTQYF.

V and J are TRBV18 and TRBJ2-5; a possible D gene is TRBD2 (6 bases). From germline, CDR1 is KGHSH and CDR2 LQKENI. V shed 2 bases and J shed 0 bases, with 13 bases lying between them. This CDR3 contains 16 residues. The CDR3 loop is CASSPLAGSYQETQYF. The DNA for the CDR3 is TGTGCCAGCTCACCATTGGCGGGGTCCTACCAAGAGACCCAGTACTTC.

This chain connects TRBV29-1 to TRBJ2-5, with TRBD2 identical over 9 bases. The CDR3 extends over 14 amino acids. Germline V gene data show CDR1 as SQVTM and CDR2 as ANQGSEA. The V and J ends lost 3 bases and 1 base, in that order; junction bases with no gene match: 3. The CDR3 DNA follows: TGCAGCGTTGATGGGACTAGCTCCCAAGAGACCCAGTACTTC. Its translation: CSVDGTSSQETQYF.

This clone has just one count. V usage is TRBV29-1 and J usage is TRBJ1-1; TRBD1 might be the D (6 bases). V was clipped by 3 bases and J by 7 bases, with 15 bases between them. The germline gives CDR1 SQVTM, CDR2 ANQGSEA. The CDR3 runs 13 residues. The CDR3 region is CSVELTGRVEAFF. CDR3 sequence (DNA): TGCAGCGTTGAGCTGACAGGCCGGGTTGAAGCTTTCTTT.

This sequence joins TRBV7-9 and TRBJ1-4; 11 nucleotides align to TRBD1. Germline V gene data show CDR1 as SEHNR and CDR2 as FQNEAQ (reference sequence). J was trimmed by 0 bases and V by 5 bases; bases with no gene match: 5. There are 17 residues in the CDR3. This CDR3 is CASSEQGQGATNEKLFF. CDR3 bases: TGTGCCAGCAGCGAACAGGGACAGGGGGCAACTAATGAAAAACTGTTTTTT.

The chain is built from TRBV28 and TRBJ1-2; tentative D call: TRBD1 (6 bases). CDR3 size: 16 residues. Trimming shortened V by 0 bases and J by 12 bases, and 23 bases separated the two germline ends. CDR1 and CDR2 (germline): MDHEN, SYDVKM. CDR3 DNA sequence: TGTGCCAGCAGTTTATGGAACCGGGACATCACTTTCGGGCACACCTTC. Translated, it gives CASSLWNRDITFGHTF.

This clone was seen a handful of times. V and J are TRBV7-3 and TRBJ1-2; 10 positions agree with TRBD1. This CDR3 contains 18 residues. The junction had 19 bases not matched to a gene; V was cut back by 5 bases and J by 7 bases. CDR1 and CDR2 from the germline V gene are SGHTA and FQGTGA. In DNA form, the CDR3 reads TGTGCCAGCAGCGACAGCCGGGACAGGGGTAAGGGGGTTACTGGCTACACCTTC. Translation gives CASSDSRDRGKGVTGYTF.

The CDR3 is CAGYGSGIPDTQYF. The CDR3, as DNA: TGTGCCGGCTATGGAAGCGGGATTCCGGATACGCAGTATTTT. The chain has TRBV21-1 and TRBJ2-3; the table gives TRBD2 as D, unverified against the DNA. TRBV21-1 is a pseudogene. The CDR3 covers 14 residues.

V is TRBV5-1 and J is TRBJ1-1; no definite D call. The CDR3 covers 14 residues. Trimming left V 0 bases short and J 4 bases short, with 10 bases between. The germline gives CDR1 SGHRS, CDR2 YFSETQ. DNA for the CDR3: TGCGCCAGCAGCTTGGGGCCCTCCGGCACTGAAGCTTTCTTT. It encodes CASSLGPSGTEAFF. Based on the CDR3 plus reference TRBV5-1 and TRBJ1-1, the full variable domain is KAGVTQTPRYLIKTRGQQVTLSCSPISGHRSVSWYQQTPGQGLQFLFEYFSETQRNKGNFPGRFSGRQFSNSRSEMNVSTLELGDSALYLCASSLGPSGTEAFFGQGTRLTVV.

V gene TRBV2 combines with J gene TRBJ2-2; D is unresolved. V shed 6 bases and J shed 5 bases, with 16 bases lying between them. Germline CDR1 reads SNHLY; CDR2 reads FYNNEI. The CDR3 length is 15 residues. CDR3 nucleotides: TGTGCCAGCAGGGATACTCTAATTGGAACCGGGGAGCTGTTTTTT. Amino acid sequence: CASRDTLIGTGELFF.

The genes are TRBV7-8 and TRBJ2-4; TRBD1 might be the D (6 bases). The germline V gene has CDR1 SGHVS and CDR2 FQNEAQ. With 4 bases removed from V and 8 bases from J, the gap between germline ends came to 15 bases. The CDR3 consists of 14 residues. CDR3 DNA sequence: TGTGCCAGCAGCTCCCGGACAGAGGGGGACATTCAGTACTTC. As protein: CASSSRTEGDIQYF.

This chain's CDR3 is CASSSGAPPDTQYF. The CDR3 bases are TGTGCCAGCTCATCCGGGGCCCCCCCAGATACGCAGTATTTT. The chain uses TRBV18 and TRBJ2-3; D may be TRBD1 or TRBD2 (5 bases each). Germline CDR1 and CDR2: KGHSH and LQKENI. Trimming took off 5 bases at V and 4 bases at J, with 13 bases between the two ends. This CDR3 spans 14 amino acids.

On this clone: Different DNA sequences within this sample yield the same CDR3. The chain is built from TRBV27 and TRBJ2-7; the D is unclear. V dropped 0 bases and J dropped 1 base, with 10 bases sitting between them. The CDR3 totals 15 residues. Germline CDR1 MNHEY, CDR2 SMNVEV (reference sequence). Written as DNA, the CDR3 is TGTGCCAGCAGTTTATCTTCAAGCTCGTCCTACGAGCAGTACTTC. Translated, it gives CASSLSSSSSYEQYF.

The rearrangement joins TRBV9 to TRBJ2-7; TRBD1 matches 7 bases. The V gene end was trimmed by 0 bases and the J gene end by 4 bases; junction bases not matched to a gene: 4. The CDR3 has 14 amino acids. In germline, CDR1 is SGDLS, CDR2 YYNGEE. In nucleotides, the CDR3 is TGTGCCAGCAGCGTAGGGGTGGGACAGTACGAGCAGTACTTC. This gives the protein CASSVGVGQYEQYF.

This clone was detected only a few times. The rearrangement uses TRBV11-3 and TRBJ2-5; TRBD1 matches 8 bases. Per the germline V gene, CDR1 is SGHNT and CDR2 is YENEEA. The CDR3 is 13 amino acids. Unmatched junction bases numbered 5, after V lost 6 bases and J lost 5 bases. The CDR3 loop reads CASSPRGRETQYF. The DNA of the CDR3 is TGTGCCAGCAGTCCCAGGGGGCGGGAGACCCAGTACTTC. Drawing the rest from reference TRBV11-3 and TRBJ2-5, the complete variable domain is EAGVVQSPRYKIIEKKQPVAFWCNPISGHNTLYWYLQNLGQGPELLIRYENEEAVDDSQLPKDRFSAERLKGVDSTLKIQPAELGDSAVYLCASSPRGRETQYFGPGTRLLVL.

The gene calls are TRBV27 and TRBJ1-2; 9 bases are a match to TRBD1. J was trimmed by 5 bases and V by 6 bases; bases with no gene match: 13. CDR1 and CDR2 from the germline V gene are MNHEY and SMNVEV (reference sequence). The CDR3 spans 16 residues. CDR3 region: CASRPGQGRHLYGYTF. In DNA, the CDR3 is TGTGCCAGCAGACCGGGACAGGGTAGACATTTGTATGGCTACACCTTC.

This rearrangement joins TRBV27 to TRBJ1-1; D is possibly TRBD1 (6 bases). This CDR3 has 14 amino acids. Per the germline V gene, CDR1 is MNHEY and CDR2 is SMNVEV (reference sequence). Trimming left V 5 bases short and J 5 bases short, with 15 bases between. Written as DNA, the CDR3 is TGTGCCAGCAGTCAACAGGGTCTAGGGACTGAAGCTTTCTTT. Translating gives CASSQQGLGTEAFF.

The table lists this clone with a few counts. The chain uses TRBV30 and TRBJ1-2, with TRBD1 matching 9 bases. Per the germline V gene, CDR1 is GTSNPN and CDR2 is SVGIG (reference sequence). V dropped 2 bases and J dropped 5; count of bases not matched to a gene: 9. This CDR3 region has 15 residues. CDR3 nucleotide sequence: TGTGCCTGGAGTTCTGGATCCGGGACAGGGTATGGCTACACCTTC. Amino acid sequence: CAWSSGSGTGYGYTF.

This chain links TRBV7-9 with TRBJ2-6; D not resolved. Germline V lookup: CDR1 SEHNR, CDR2 FQNEAQ (reference sequence). The CDR3 length is 16 residues. Between the trimmed V and J ends, which lost 4 bases and 0 bases, there was a span of 10 bases. CDR3: CASSSPASSGANVLTF. The CDR3 nucleotides are TGTGCCAGCAGCTCCCCGGCGAGCTCTGGGGCCAACGTCCTGACTTTC.

In this sample, this clone turned up a few times. The chain employs TRBV4-3 and TRBJ1-5; D is perhaps TRBD1 (6 bases). V gave up 0 bases and J gave up 8 bases, with 14 bases separating them. CDR3 length equals 15 residues. Germline CDR1 LGHNA, CDR2 YSLEER. CDR3 in DNA: TGCGCCAGCAGCCAAGAAAGAGAGGACAGTGAGCCCCAGCATTTT. This translates into CASSQEREDSEPQHF.

The chain couples TRBV6-5 to TRBJ2-1; either TRBD1 or TRBD2 may supply D (5 bases each). The CDR3 consists of 14 residues. CDR1 is MNHEY, CDR2 SVGAGI, per germline. V lost 6 bases and J 0 bases, leaving 9 bases between the germline ends. CDR3 loop: CASRWGSSYNEQFF. CDR3 sequence (DNA): TGTGCCAGCAGGTGGGGGAGCTCCTACAATGAGCAGTTCTTC.

This clone has just a few counts. The CDR3 is CASKLQGRETQYF. The CDR3 DNA reads TGTGCCAGCAAGCTGCAGGGTCGTGAGACCCAGTACTTC. The chain recombines TRBV27 with TRBJ2-5; D is possibly TRBD1 (5 bases). The CDR3 consists of 13 residues. Germline CDR1 reads MNHEY; CDR2 reads SMNVEV (reference sequence). The germline V and J ends were trimmed by 7 bases and 5 bases, with 14 bases remaining between them.

This chain joins TRBV13 and TRBJ2-1; 9 bases agree with TRBD2. This CDR3 region has 17 residues. Germline CDR1 is PRHDT and CDR2 is FYEKMQ (reference sequence). V trimming: 2 bases; J trimming: 4 bases; junction bases outside the gene matches: 9. The CDR3 bases are TGTGCCAGCAGCTTAAGAGTAGCGGGAGATGGTTACAATGAGCAGTTCTTC. Translation gives CASSLRVAGDGYNEQFF.

CDR3 loop: CASSLDITNEKLFF. As DNA, the CDR3 is TGCGCCAGCAGCTTAGATATCACTAATGAAAAACTGTTTTTT. V gene TRBV5-1 combines with J gene TRBJ1-4, with D hard to call. V was clipped by 2 bases and J by 2 bases, with 7 bases between them. Per the germline V gene, CDR1 is SGHRS and CDR2 is YFSETQ. The CDR3 runs to 14 residues.

The gene calls are TRBV7-8 and TRBJ2-3; D is ambiguous. CDR3 size: 15 residues. The ends were cut back, 5 bases at V and 1 base at J, with 13 bases in the middle. Germline CDR1 reads SGHVS; CDR2 reads FQNEAQ. For the CDR3, the DNA is TGTGCCAGCAGCCCCATAGTTTCAGGCACAGATACGCAGTATTTT. It encodes CASSPIVSGTDTQYF.

The chain combines TRBV4-1 with TRBJ2-3; D not certain. V gave up 10 bases and J gave up 1 base, with 12 bases separating them. CDR1 is MGHRA, CDR2 YSYEKL, per germline. CDR3 size: 13 residues. The CDR3 protein is CATGLVGTDTQYF. In DNA form, the CDR3 reads TGCGCCACAGGCCTCGTTGGCACAGATACGCAGTATTTT.

The sample holds one count of this clone. V and J are TRBV5-1 and TRBJ1-1; TRBD1 matches at 9 bases. V shed 4 bases, J shed 11 bases, and the junction held 12 bases outside the gene matches. The V gene's germline CDR1 is SGHRS and CDR2 YFSETQ. The CDR3 is 14 residues long. DNA for the CDR3: TGCGCCAGCAGCGACCCGGGACAGGGTGGATACGCTTTCTTT. Encoded protein: CASSDPGQGGYAFF.

This chain links TRBV30 with TRBJ2-7; 16 bases agree with TRBD2. The ends lost 4 bases at V and 4 bases at J; junction bases unmatched: 4. From germline, CDR1 is GTSNPN and CDR2 SVGIG (reference sequence). The length of the CDR3 is 15 residues. The CDR3 DNA reads as TGTGCCTGGACGGGACTAGCGGGAGGGAAGTACGAGCAGTACTTC. Encoded protein: CAWTGLAGGKYEQYF.

V usage is TRBV4-3 and J usage is TRBJ1-5; no reliable D call. The CDR3 is 16 amino acids. The germline gives CDR1 LGHNA, CDR2 YSLEER. The germline V and J ends were trimmed by 2 bases and 0 bases, with 11 bases remaining between them. The chain's CDR3 is CASSQYATYSNQPQHF. CDR3 nucleotide sequence: TGCGCCAGCAGCCAATACGCGACATATAGCAATCAGCCCCAGCATTTT.

This clone was seen only a few times. The V gene is TRBV27, the J gene TRBJ2-7; 9 positions match TRBD2. Trimming took 6 bases from V and 0 from J; bases not matched to a gene: 6. This CDR3 spans 15 amino acids. Germline assignment: CDR1 MNHEY and CDR2 SMNVEV (reference sequence). The CDR3 spells CASSWSSGSSYEQYF. The DNA of the CDR3 is TGTGCCAGCAGCTGGAGTAGCGGGAGCTCCTACGAGCAGTACTTC.